Here is one T cell receptor (beta chain) with its context. Its antigen is undetermined. These data are taken from a study of cytomegalovirus exposure and HLA in healthy donors. CDR1 and CDR2 from the germline V gene are MNHEY and SVGAGI. The CDR3 has 15 residues. The V gene lost 4 bases and the J gene lost 0 bases, with 10 bases spanning the gap. Findings and caveats of the study: Productive status was seen about 87% or about 30% of the time for most TCR beta V segments in an earlier analysis. Common viral pathogens seemed to be connected with several of the most significant clusters, according to a later analysis.

60 Vbeta and 13 Jbeta primers were used in PCR. TCRdb's copy holds only in-frame clones and misses some; the assay was immunoSEQ multiplex PCR. The table records 30,000 to 40,000 clones, 81% of them present only once. Sequenced: PBMCs. This clonotype was sampled from a woman aged 35 to 49 in good health and CMV-seronegative. V usage is TRBV6-5 and J usage is TRBJ1-5; D remains ambiguous. CDR3 amino acids: CASSSQQHSNQPQHF. In nucleotides, the CDR3 is TGTGCCAGCAGTTCCCAACAGCATAGCAATCAGCCCCAGCATTTT.